Following are 32 T cell receptor beta chains from one sample sequenced in a study of prognosis after radiotherapy for stage I lung cancer (dated by TCRdb to the early 2020s). The sample was run on an Illumina HiSeq 3000. The TCR beta CDR3 region was amplified from genomic DNA by two rounds of multiplex PCR. In the first PCR round, primers specific to each TRBV and TRBJ gene were used, and the primer sequences were filed in Chinese patent CN105087789A. TCRdb's own reprocessing of the public reads used fastp at Q25 and MiXCR and kept productive beta chains. Rows matching on CDR3 protein sequence are summarized as one entry with the most common DNA and genes. Counted in this sample were 15,000 to 20,000 distinct CDR3 sequences; 50% of them appeared once. Together, the top ten hold roughly 33% of the sample. The sequences come from PBMCs, collected before or after stereotactic body radiation therapy (not recorded which). All receptors derive from a donor over 45 with non-small cell lung cancer.

Remarks on this clonotype: This sequence may be a read error, since a much larger clone differs from it by one base. The chain joins TRBV11-1 to TRBJ2-7, with D unresolved. CDR1 and CDR2 (germline): SGHAT, FQDESV (reference sequence). Trimming took off 2 bases at V and 5 bases at J, with 10 bases between the two ends. This CDR3 spans 13 amino acids. In DNA form, the CDR3 reads TGTGCCAGCAGCTTAATGGCTGGGGACGAGCAGTACTTC. This translates into CASSLMAGDEQYF.

Comments on this clonotype: Germline is not matched at one junction end, which may reflect a read error. V is TRBV12-3 or TRBV12-4 and J is TRBJ2-3, with 12 bases identical to TRBD2. This CDR3 spans 15 amino acids. The chain's CDR3 is CASTLLAGGPDTQYF. The CDR3, as DNA: TGTGCCAGCACTCTTCTAGCGGGAGGGCCGGATACTCAGTATTTT.

At least ten counts were recorded for this clonotype. The J gene is TRBJ1-6, the V gene TRBV7-2, with 8 bases aligning to TRBD1. From germline, CDR1 is SGHTA and CDR2 FQGNSA. The CDR3 has 15 residues. V shed 5 bases and J 7 bases; nucleotides not matched to a gene: 7. The CDR3 reads CASSNQGAGNSPLHF. DNA of the CDR3: TGTGCCAGCAGCAACCAGGGGGCAGGAAATTCACCCCTCCACTTT.

This clonotype was counted many times. The chain joins TRBV5-1 to TRBJ2-1; tentative D call: TRBD2 (6 bases). Deletions cut 4 bases from V and 1 base from J, with 12 bases between. Germline CDR1 reads SGHRS; CDR2 reads YFSETQ. The CDR3 runs 15 residues. The CDR3 loop reads CASSQGGNSYNEQFF. The CDR3 DNA is TGCGCCAGCAGCCAGGGCGGGAATTCCTACAATGAGCAGTTCTTC. The whole variable domain, remainder taken from reference TRBV5-1 and TRBJ2-1, is KAGVTQTPRYLIKTRGQQVTLSCSPISGHRSVSWYQQTPGQGLQFLFEYFSETQRNKGNFPGRFSGRQFSNSRSEMNVSTLELGDSALYLCASSQGGNSYNEQFFGPGTRLTVL.

The chain couples TRBV5-1 to TRBJ1-2; 9 bases line up with TRBD1. J lost 3 bases, V lost 4 bases, and 4 bases had no gene match. Per the germline V gene, CDR1 is SGHRS and CDR2 is YFSETQ. CDR3 length: 14 amino acids. The CDR3 here is CASSARTGDYGYTF. The CDR3 region has the DNA TGCGCCAGCAGCGCCCGGACAGGGGACTATGGCTACACCTTC.

The rearrangement links TRBV27 to TRBJ1-6; D is uncertain. CDR3 length equals 14 residues. The V end lost 7 bases, the J end lost 13 bases, and 20 bases lay between the germline ends. Per germline, CDR1 MNHEY and CDR2 SMNVEV (reference sequence). The CDR3 loop reads CASIFRQAVTPLHF. CDR3 coding DNA: TGTGCCAGCATTTTCCGTCAGGCTGTTACGCCCCTCCACTTT.

This clonotype occurred many times. The chain's CDR3 is CASSAGYEQYF. CDR3 sequence (DNA): TGTGCCAGCAGTGCGGGGTACGAGCAGTACTTC. The chain joins TRBV28 to TRBJ2-7; perhaps TRBD2 as D (6 bases). CDR3 size: 11 residues. Germline lookup yields CDR1 MDHEN and CDR2 SYDVKM. Trimming shortened V by 5 bases and J by 4 bases, and 6 bases separated the two germline ends. The variable domain in full, with the rest retrieved from reference TRBV28 and TRBJ2-7, is DVKVTQSSRYLVKRTGEKVFLECVQDMDHENMFWYRQDPGLGLRLIYFSYDVKMKEKGDIPEGYSVSREKKERFSLILESASTNQTSMYLCASSAGYEQYFGPGTRLTVT.

This clonotype was detected many times. V is TRBV9 and J is TRBJ1-1; possibly TRBD1 for D (6 bases). The CDR3 consists of 13 residues. Germline V lookup: CDR1 SGDLS, CDR2 YYNGEE. V lost 4 bases and J 2 bases, leaving 9 bases between the germline ends. The CDR3 DNA sequence: TGTGCCAGCAGCAGGGACACCAACACTGAAGCTTTCTTT. It yields the protein CASSRDTNTEAFF.

This clonotype was detected only once. V is TRBV6-2 or TRBV6-3 and J is TRBJ1-2; D is unresolved. The CDR3 totals 14 residues. The ends were cut back, 2 bases at V and 4 bases at J, with 11 bases in the middle. Per germline, CDR1 MNHEY and CDR2 SVGEGT. CDR3 sequence: CASSYGVRGYGYTF. The CDR3 DNA follows: TGTGCCAGCAGTTACGGGGTTCGAGGCTATGGCTACACCTTC.

For this clonotype: Given a far larger clone just one base away, this is likely a sequencing read error. The chain uses TRBV6-4 and TRBJ1-5, with a possible D match to TRBD1 (5 bases). The V gene's germline CDR1 is MRHNA and CDR2 SNTAGT. This CDR3 is built from 15 residues. The V end lost 5 bases, the J end lost 3 bases, and 14 bases lay between the germline ends. The CDR3 spells CASSYRGPINQPQHF. The CDR3 coding sequence is TGTGCCAGCAGTTATAGGGGTCCGATCAATCAGCCCCAGCATTTT.

This clonotype has a count of ten or more. The chain carries TRBV6-1 and TRBJ2-3; D might be TRBD1 (5 bases). V gave up 7 bases and J gave up 3 bases, with 5 bases separating them. This CDR3 spans 11 amino acids. Germline V CDR1 and CDR2: MNHNS, SASEGT. CDR3 DNA: TGTGCCAGCACAGGGACAGATACGCAGTATTTT. It encodes CASTGTDTQYF.

The chain employs TRBV29-1 and TRBJ2-5, with 12 bases identical to TRBD1. The J segment lost 4 bases and the V segment lost 5 bases, leaving 5 bases of the junction unmatched. Germline V lookup: CDR1 SQVTM, CDR2 ANQGSEA. The CDR3 has 14 residues. The CDR3 nucleotides read TGCAGCGTTCCCGGGACAGGGGGCGGAGAGACCCAGTACTTC. Its protein product is CSVPGTGGGETQYF.

This clonotype was seen once. The junction departs from the called germline gene at one end, perhaps through a read error. The CDR3 sequence: CGARDQTSGSMAEQFF. CDR3 nucleotide sequence: TGCGGTGCTAGAGATCAGACTAGCGGGAGTATGGCTGAGCAGTTCTTC. The chain has TRBV20-1 and TRBJ2-1; 12 positions match TRBD2. In germline, CDR1 is DFQATT, CDR2 SNEGSKA (reference sequence). CDR3 length: 16 amino acids.

This clonotype was found many times. This sequence joins TRBV5-4 and TRBJ2-1; D gene ambiguous. There are 14 residues in the CDR3. V shed 0 bases and J shed 1 base, with 5 bases lying between them. CDR1 and CDR2 from the germline V gene are SGHNT and YYREEE (reference sequence). The CDR3 loop is CASSLEVSYNEQFF. The CDR3 DNA sequence: TGTGCCAGCAGCTTGGAGGTGTCCTACAATGAGCAGTTCTTC.

This clonotype was seen repeatedly, ten times or more. This chain connects TRBV7-6 to TRBJ2-2, with D uncertain. The germline V gene encodes CDR1 SGHVS and CDR2 FNYEAQ. Trimming took off 1 base at V and 7 bases at J, with 7 bases between the two ends. CDR3 length equals 13 residues. CDR3 DNA sequence: TGTGCCAGCAGCTTAGAATTTGGCGGGGAGCTGTTTTTT. This encodes CASSLEFGGELFF.

The chain recombines TRBV30 with TRBJ2-7; D gene ambiguous. V was shortened by 4 bases and J by 2 bases, with 6 bases between the two germline ends. This CDR3 is built from 11 residues. The V gene's germline CDR1 is GTSNPN and CDR2 SVGIG (reference sequence). The CDR3 DNA sequence: TGTGCCTGGACTAAGACCTACGAGCAGTACTTC. This gives the protein CAWTKTYEQYF.

The chain employs TRBV6-1 and TRBJ1-2, with a weak D call TRBD1 (6 bases). The germline CDR1 and CDR2 sequences are MNHNS and SASEGT. V lost 9 bases and J lost 1, with 12 bases in between. This CDR3 is built from 13 residues. The CDR3 reads CASCRTDNYGYTF. In nucleotides, the CDR3 is TGTGCCAGTTGTAGGACAGATAACTATGGCTACACCTTC.

A word on this clonotype: This likely traces to a read error, being one base from a far larger clone. This chain joins TRBV6-9 and TRBJ1-5; no clear D gene. The germline V gene has CDR1 MNHGY and CDR2 SVAAGI. The CDR3 has 13 residues. This chain's CDR3 is CAISWGSDQPQHF. DNA of the CDR3: TGTGCCATCAGTTGGGGATCGGATCAGCCCCAGCATTTT.

In this sample, this clonotype turned up a few times. A far larger clone is one nucleotide away, so this likely arose from a read error. Written as DNA, the CDR3 is TGTGCCAACTCCCCCGGACAGGGATCCTACGAGCAGTACTTC. It encodes CANSPGQGSYEQYF. The chain employs TRBV6-4 and TRBJ2-7; 8 bases are shared with TRBD1. The V segment lost 10 bases and the J segment 1 base; nucleotides outside the gene matches: 9. Germline V lookup: CDR1 MRHNA, CDR2 SNTAGT. The CDR3 contains 14 residues.

About this clonotype itself: With a far larger clone one base away, a read error is the likely cause. The V gene is TRBV11-2, the J gene TRBJ1-3; no reliable D call. V lost 5 bases to trimming and J lost 4 bases, with 12 bases between them. Germline V lookup: CDR1 SGHAT, CDR2 FQNNGV. The CDR3 extends over 14 amino acids. CDR3 nucleotides: TGTGCCAGCAGCCCCAGGTTAGGGGGAAACACCATATATTTT. Its translation: CASSPRLGGNTIYF.

This clonotype was counted many times. DNA for the CDR3: TGCAGCGTCTCTCCAGGGGGGACCTCCTACAATGAGCAGTTCTTC. It encodes CSVSPGGTSYNEQFF. The V call is TRBV29-1, the J call TRBJ2-1; TRBD1 is a possible D gene (7 bases). Trimming removed 6 bases from V and 0 bases from J, with 15 bases in between. Germline V gives CDR1 SQVTM, CDR2 ANQGSEA. CDR3 length: 15 residues.

This clonotype has only a few counts. Given a much more abundant clone one base away, this may be a read error. The rearrangement uses TRBV24-1 and TRBJ2-3; D call uncertain. This CDR3 is built from 14 residues. Germline V CDR1 and CDR2: KGHDR, SFDVKD. In nucleotides, the CDR3 is TGTGCCACCAGTGATCCTGGATTCACATATACGCAGTATTTT. Encoded protein: CATSDPGFTYTQYF.

To note about this clonotype: A single base is all that separates this from a far larger clone, so a read error is likely. The rearrangement links TRBV6-8 to TRBJ2-7; 10 nucleotides agree with TRBD2. Germline values: CDR1 MNHGY, CDR2 SAAAGT. V dropped 10 bases and J dropped 3; count of bases not matched to a gene: 9. The CDR3 has 14 residues. The CDR3 spells CAIRWTSGLYEQYF. CDR3 bases: TGTGCCATCAGGTGGACTAGCGGTCTCTACGAGCAGTACTTC.

Note on this clonotype: A read error likely explains this, since a far larger clone differs by one base. The V and J genes are TRBV6-4 and TRBJ2-3; perhaps TRBD1 as D (6 bases). CDR1 MRHNA and CDR2 SNTAGT come from the germline V gene. The CDR3 contains 18 residues. This CDR3 is CASRTPDSGALLTDKQYF. The CDR3 DNA is TGTGCCAGCAGGACTCCAGACTCAGGGGCCCTACTCACAGATAAGCAGTATTTT.

In regard to this clonotype: At one boundary the junction diverges from the germline segment, which might be a read error. The chain uses TRBV29-1 and TRBJ2-3; D is unclear. Germline loops: CDR1 SQVTM, CDR2 ANQGSEA. The CDR3 loop spans 13 amino acids. Here the CDR3 DNA reads TGCGGCGTTGACGACACATGGACAGATACGCAGTATTTT. This codes for CGVDDTWTDTQYF.

For this clonotype: Since a far larger clone is one base different, this is likely a read error. The gene calls are TRBV11-1 and TRBJ2-2; D is undetermined. The CDR3 contains 14 residues. Germline CDR1 SGHAT, CDR2 FQDESV (reference sequence). CDR3 in DNA: TGTGCCATCAGCCTCCTTATGAGCCTCGGGGAGCTGTTTTTT. The encoded protein is CAISLLMSLGELFF.

A remark on this clonotype: A much larger clone is a single base away; this may be a read error. V gene TRBV28 combines with J gene TRBJ1-4; 9 bases line up with TRBD1. The junction had 12 bases not matched to a gene; V was cut back by 5 bases and J by 8 bases. Germline V gene lookup returns CDR1 MDHEN and CDR2 SYDVKM. This CDR3 spans 16 amino acids. The CDR3 region is CASSTEEQGAGEKLFF. CDR3 sequence (DNA): TGTGCCAGCAGTACCGAAGAACAGGGGGCGGGAGAAAAACTGTTTTTT. Based on the CDR3 plus reference TRBV28 and TRBJ1-4, the full variable domain is DVKVTQSSRYLVKRTGEKVFLECVQDMDHENMFWYRQDPGLGLRLIYFSYDVKMKEKGDIPEGYSVSREKKERFSLILESASTNQTSMYLCASSTEEQGAGEKLFFGSGTQLSVL.

There are many counts of this clonotype. The rearrangement uses TRBV29-1 and TRBJ1-5; 10 bases are a match to TRBD1. Germline CDR1 and CDR2: SQVTM and ANQGSEA. The CDR3 is 13 residues long. V was clipped by 6 bases and J by 5 bases; unmatched bases: 4. CDR3 coding DNA: TGCAGCGTAGGCGGGACAGGGGATCAGCCCCAGCATTTT. Protein: CSVGGTGDQPQHF.

By sample share, this clonotype is medium-sized. The chain recombines TRBV6-5 with TRBJ2-3, with 8 nucleotides matching TRBD2. The CDR3 covers 17 residues. Per germline, CDR1 MNHEY and CDR2 SVGAGI. The V segment lost 2 bases and the J segment 0 bases; nucleotides outside the gene matches: 7. The CDR3 reads CASSYRGGYGSTDTQYF. The CDR3 nucleotides are TGTGCCAGCAGTTACCGCGGGGGGTACGGAAGCACAGATACGCAGTATTTT.

This clonotype is labeled medium-sized. In DNA, the CDR3 is TGTGCCAGCAGCTTAGCTGGGACACTATACAATGAGCAGTTCTTC. It encodes CASSLAGTLYNEQFF. The chain uses TRBV11-2 and TRBJ2-1; weak D call: TRBD1 (6 bases). V lost 1 base and J 4 bases, leaving 11 bases between the germline ends. Germline-derived CDR1 and CDR2 are SGHAT and FQNNGV. This CDR3 region has 15 residues.

This clonotype was found many times. The rearrangement uses TRBV28 and TRBJ2-7; D is ambiguous. Germline CDR1 and CDR2: MDHEN and SYDVKM. V lost 8 bases, J lost 3 bases, and 14 bases lay in between. The CDR3 length is 13 residues. Written as DNA, the CDR3 is TGTGCCAGCCAATTAAGAGATTTCTACGAGCAGTACTTC. Encoded protein: CASQLRDFYEQYF.

This clonotype appeared many times. The chain couples TRBV18 to TRBJ2-2; tentative D call: TRBD2 (6 bases). From germline, CDR1 is KGHSH and CDR2 LQKENI. This CDR3 has 13 residues. V lost 1 base and J lost 6, with 6 bases in between. CDR3 sequence: CASSPRGAGELFF. DNA of the CDR3: TGTGCCAGCTCACCACGGGGGGCCGGGGAGCTGTTTTTT.